Listed below are T cell receptor beta chains from one sample, sequenced in a study of blood T cell repertoires in COVID-19. Some clones are missing from TCRdb's copy, which holds only in-frame ones; the method was immunoSEQ multiplex PCR. The sample consists of about 250,000 clones, 75% to 90% of them appearing once. Sequenced: PBMCs or T cells enriched from blood (not recorded which). These receptors were taken from a woman in her 40s who had been exposed to COVID-19. Each CDR3 is given with its conserved first and last residue. Each record gives: CDR3 protein, CDR3 DNA, J gene, V gene, clone size, D gene. D genes are given only for firm matches. Expanded clones are given a class, and other clones once, few, many or no size at all.

CDR3 protein: CASRQGPGREQYF
CDR3 DNA: TGTGCCAGTAGACAGGGACCGGGGAGAGAGCAGTACTTC
J gene: TRBJ2-7
V gene: TRBV19
clone size: NA
D gene: NA

CDR3 protein: CASSLDLGRAFF
CDR3 DNA: TGTGCCAGCAGCTTAGATCTGGGGAGGGCTTTCTTT
J gene: TRBJ1-1
V gene: TRBV7-9
clone size: NA
D gene: NA

CDR3 protein: CAISGSGQGFAYEQYF
CDR3 DNA: TGTGCCATCAGTGGTTCCGGACAGGGATTCGCCTACGAGCAGTACTTC
J gene: TRBJ2-7
V gene: TRBV10-3
clone size: NA
D gene: TRBD1

CDR3 protein: CSARAGFEQYF
CDR3 DNA: TGCAGTGCTAGAGCAGGGTTCGAGCAGTACTTC
J gene: TRBJ2-7
V gene: TRBV20-1
clone size: once
D gene: NA

CDR3 protein: CASSARTGTSGGYTF
CDR3 DNA: TGTGCCAGCAGTGCCAGGACAGGGACTAGCGGGGGCTACACCTTC
J gene: TRBJ1-2
V gene: TRBV6-4
clone size: NA
D gene: TRBD1

CDR3 protein: CASRDYSGVSTDTQYF
CDR3 DNA: TGTGCCAGCAGAGATTATAGCGGGGTGAGCACAGATACGCAGTATTTT
J gene: TRBJ2-3
V gene: TRBV7-8
clone size: NA
D gene: TRBD2

CDR3 protein: CASSYASGEANYGYTF
CDR3 DNA: TGTGCCAGCAGTTACGCCTCGGGGGAGGCTAACTATGGCTACACCTTC
J gene: TRBJ1-2
V gene: TRBV6-2/TRBV6-3
clone size: NA
D gene: NA

CDR3 protein: CATSDSDSPQHF
CDR3 DNA: TGTGCCACCAGTGATTCGGACAGCCCCCAGCATTTT
J gene: TRBJ1-5
V gene: TRBV24-1
clone size: NA
D gene: NA

CDR3 protein: CASSQSRGGQETQYF
CDR3 DNA: TGTGCCAGCAGCCAATCGCGGGGGGGCCAAGAGACCCAGTACTTC
J gene: TRBJ2-5
V gene: TRBV4-2
clone size: NA
D gene: TRBD2

CDR3 protein: CASSIEGGAYGYTF
CDR3 DNA: TGTGCCAGTAGTATCGAAGGGGGCGCCTATGGCTACACCTTC
J gene: TRBJ1-2
V gene: TRBV19
clone size: NA
D gene: TRBD1

CDR3 protein: CASSLQAGTIQETQYF
CDR3 DNA: TGTGCCAGCAGCCTCCAAGCGGGGACAATCCAAGAGACCCAGTACTTC
J gene: TRBJ2-5
V gene: TRBV3-1/TRBV3-2
clone size: NA
D gene: NA

CDR3 protein: CASRTGGSYGYTF
CDR3 DNA: TGTGCCAGCAGAACAGGGGGGAGCTATGGCTACACCTTC
J gene: TRBJ1-2
V gene: TRBV27
clone size: NA
D gene: TRBD1

CDR3 protein: CASSPDRGVPGNTIYF
CDR3 DNA: TGTGCCAGCAGCCCGGACAGGGGAGTCCCTGGAAACACCATATATTTT
J gene: TRBJ1-3
V gene: TRBV7-2
clone size: once
D gene: TRBD1

CDR3 protein: CASSQAQQGNQLFF
CDR3 DNA: TGTGCCAGCAGCCAAGCACAACAGGGGAACCAACTGTTTTTT
J gene: TRBJ1-4
V gene: TRBV4-2
clone size: NA
D gene: TRBD1

CDR3 protein: CSVLSTGELFF
CDR3 DNA: TGCAGTGTGCTGAGCACCGGGGAGCTGTTTTTT
J gene: TRBJ2-2
V gene: TRBV20-1
clone size: NA
D gene: NA

CDR3 protein: CASSENRGYTDTQYF
CDR3 DNA: TGTGCCAGCAGCGAAAACAGGGGTTACACAGATACGCAGTATTTT
J gene: TRBJ2-3
V gene: TRBV9
clone size: NA
D gene: TRBD1

CDR3 protein: CASSHSRDRVPNTEAFF
CDR3 DNA: TGCGCCAGCAGCCATAGCCGGGACAGGGTACCGAACACTGAAGCTTTCTTT
J gene: TRBJ1-1
V gene: TRBV4-3
clone size: NA
D gene: TRBD1

CDR3 protein: CASSSFRDRVSSTDTQYF
CDR3 DNA: TGTGCCAGCAGTTCCTTCCGGGACAGGGTGTCGAGCACAGATACGCAGTATTTT
J gene: TRBJ2-3
V gene: TRBV2
clone size: NA
D gene: TRBD1

CDR3 protein: CASTALGRTYEQYF
CDR3 DNA: TGTGCCAGCACAGCTCTAGGGAGGACCTACGAGCAGTACTTC
J gene: TRBJ2-7
V gene: TRBV27
clone size: NA
D gene: NA

CDR3 protein: CASSRKGGLAEQYF
CDR3 DNA: TGTGCCAGTAGTCGCAAGGGGGGGCTTGCCGAGCAGTACTTC
J gene: TRBJ2-7
V gene: TRBV19
clone size: many
D gene: NA